The clone carrying this T cell receptor beta chain has a handful of counts. At one end, the junction sequence differs from germline, possibly due to a read error. This sample stems from a study of identical twins. One entry per CDR3 protein, called by TCRdb with MiXCR from the 5' RACE reads. The repertoire has fewer than 500,000 distinct CDR3 sequences, roughly 24% of them found once; the top ten carry 2.9%. The CDR3 spans 15 residues. Germline loops: CDR1 DFQATT, CDR2 SNEGSKA (reference sequence). The same data also went into a second study, on T cells expressing NK-cell markers.

This receptor was obtained from a woman younger than 30 in good health. Input material: CD4+ T cells sorted from blood. The chain joins TRBV20-1 to TRBJ2-1, with D perhaps TRBD1 or TRBD2 (5 bases each). The CDR3 sequence is CSARVRGPSHNEQFF. The DNA for the CDR3 is TGCAGTGCTAGAGTAAGGGGACCCTCCCACAATGAGCAGTTCTTC.